Sequencing of this T cell receptor beta chain was carried out in a study of persistence of HIV-infected CD4 T cells. Overall study context: Isolated cells were CMV- and HIV-1 Gag-responding CD4+ T cells. Donors had been on suppressive ART for a median of around eight years.

Stimulation used 8.5 to 10 ug/mL lysate from CMV-infected fibroblasts. Memory cells lacking CD40L and CD69 with high CD45RO were sorted. Stimulated PBMCs had first been depleted of CD8+ T cells. The CDR3 runs to 14 residues. The ends lost 7 bases at V and 4 bases at J; junction bases unmatched: 7. The germline V gene has CDR1 SGHTA and CDR2 FQGNSA. Concerning this clone: Its antigen is as yet unknown.

This was the immunoSEQ version 4 assay in survey mode. The method was immunoSEQ multiplex PCR; TCRdb's version includes in-frame clones alone and lacks a portion of them. The table lists 40,000 to 55,000 clones, 75% to 85% of them singletons, with around 3% in the top ten. This receptor was obtained from an adult man with HIV who was CMV-seropositive. Here the sequenced sample was CD4+ T cells sorted from PBMCs after roughly 18-hour stimulation, taken from a patient who received antiretroviral therapy. V and J are TRBV7-2 and TRBJ2-5, with 9 bases lining up with TRBD2. The CDR3 region is CASNLRLAAETQYF. The DNA for the CDR3 is TGTGCCAGCAACCTACGACTAGCGGCAGAGACCCAGTACTTC.